This T cell receptor beta chain stems from a study of control samples from healthy donors and cancer patients (TCRdb year 2020). Regarding this clone: The specificity of this receptor is unknown. Per-nucleotide qualities are absent, and no much larger clonotype sits a single base away.

Libraries were made using the immunoSEQ multiplex PCR assay. TCRdb provides this immuneACCESS table in a form limited to in-frame rearrangements. Some clones are lacking; in checked studies, under half of them reflect an unresolved V gene, and why the rest are absent is not known. In this sample the table shows 150,000 to 200,000 clones, 70% to 90% of which occur a single time. Of the sample, more than 10% falls within the top ten clones. Sequenced material: blood. The origin of this receptor is a man aged 25-40 years in good health.

The nucleotides are TGTGCCACCGCAGGGTCTAGCGGGAGCACAGATACGCAGTATTTT. This is translated as CATAGSSGSTDTQYF. The V gene is TRBV28 and the J gene is TRBJ2-3; 8 of the junction bases match TRBD2. Based on the germline V gene, the CDR1 and CDR2 sequences are MDHEN and SYDVKM. Its CDR3 holds 15 amino acids, cysteine through phenylalanine. Solely the CDR3 DNA is kept, with 45 bases framed from the first base. The junction shows trimming of 10 bases on V and 0 bases on J, and the gene matches do not reach 9 bases of it.